Below, one T cell receptor beta chain is given with its context. This clonotype has just a few counts. Which antigen it targets is not known. Base-call qualities are not available, and no considerably larger clone is one nucleotide away. Reads for this sample came from an Illumina MiSeq. The public reads were reanalyzed by TCRdb: fastp trimming at Q25, MiXCR alignment, in-frame beta chains only. Rows merge per CDR3 protein into single entries with the most common DNA and genes. The sample table records 15,000 or so distinct CDR3 sequences; 28% of these occur just once. The ten largest account for 2% to 2.5% of the sample. These data come from a study of liver allograft versus peripheral blood T cells (dated by TCRdb to about 2020). About the study as a whole: The study compared T cell receptor repertoires found within transplanted livers against repertoires in the peripheral blood of liver transplant recipients. General study outcomes and caveats: T cell receptor repertoires inside liver allografts were reported to be different from the repertoires detected in peripheral blood.

The germline ends are 12 bases apart after V is trimmed by 4 bases and J by 6 bases. The CDR3 spans 14 residues, from the cysteine through the phenylalanine. The read is trimmed to its CDR3 DNA, 42 bases read in frame from base 1. The germline V gene (reference sequence) specifies LNHDA as CDR1 and SQIVND as CDR2. The chain links TRBV19 with TRBJ2-2, and TRBD1 may be the D gene, going by 6 matching bases. This sequence originates from a human patient who had a liver transplant. After a transplant, some of the T cells may come from the graft donor. This receptor carries the CDR3 CASSTLGASGELFF. In nucleotides, the sequence is TGTGCCAGTAGTACATTGGGGGCCTCCGGGGAGCTGTTTTTT.